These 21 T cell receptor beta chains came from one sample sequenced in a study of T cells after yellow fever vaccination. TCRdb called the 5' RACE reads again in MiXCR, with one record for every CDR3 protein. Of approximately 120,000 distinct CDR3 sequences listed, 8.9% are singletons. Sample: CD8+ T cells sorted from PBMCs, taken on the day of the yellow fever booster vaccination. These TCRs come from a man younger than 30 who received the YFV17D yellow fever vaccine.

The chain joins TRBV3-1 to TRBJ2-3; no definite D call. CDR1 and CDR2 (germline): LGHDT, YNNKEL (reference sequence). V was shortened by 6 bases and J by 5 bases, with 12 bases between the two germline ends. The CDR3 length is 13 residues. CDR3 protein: CASRGPLGDTQYF. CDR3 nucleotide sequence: TGTGCCAGCAGAGGACCATTGGGAGATACGCAGTATTTT.

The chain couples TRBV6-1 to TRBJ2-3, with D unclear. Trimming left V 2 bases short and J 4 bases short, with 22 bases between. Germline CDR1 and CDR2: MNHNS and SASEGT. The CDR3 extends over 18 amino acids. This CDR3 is CASSEQSPWASLSDTQYF. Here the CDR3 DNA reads TGTGCCAGCAGTGAACAATCGCCGTGGGCATCCCTGTCAGATACGCAGTATTTT.

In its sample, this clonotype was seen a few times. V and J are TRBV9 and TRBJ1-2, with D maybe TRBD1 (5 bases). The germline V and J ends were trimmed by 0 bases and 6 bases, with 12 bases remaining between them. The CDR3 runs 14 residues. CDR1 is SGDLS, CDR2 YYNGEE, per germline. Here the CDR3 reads CASSVAQGLHGYTF. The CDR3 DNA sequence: TGTGCCAGCAGCGTAGCGCAGGGCTTACATGGCTACACCTTC.

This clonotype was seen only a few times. As DNA, the CDR3 is TGCGCCAGCAGCCAATCCGCCGGGACGGAACAAGAGACCCAGTACTTC. It translates to CASSQSAGTEQETQYF. This rearrangement joins TRBV4-3 to TRBJ2-5; D is possibly TRBD1 or TRBD2 (5 bases each). The CDR3 totals 16 residues. The germline V and J ends were trimmed by 2 bases and 2 bases, with 15 bases remaining between them. Germline CDR1 LGHNA, CDR2 YSLEER.

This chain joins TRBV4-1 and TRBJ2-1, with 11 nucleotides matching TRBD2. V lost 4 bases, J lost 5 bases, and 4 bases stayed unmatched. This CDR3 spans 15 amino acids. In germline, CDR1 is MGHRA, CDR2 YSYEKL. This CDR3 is CASSLRLAGHNEQFF. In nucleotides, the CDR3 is TGCGCCAGCAGCCTGAGACTAGCGGGGCACAATGAGCAGTTCTTC.

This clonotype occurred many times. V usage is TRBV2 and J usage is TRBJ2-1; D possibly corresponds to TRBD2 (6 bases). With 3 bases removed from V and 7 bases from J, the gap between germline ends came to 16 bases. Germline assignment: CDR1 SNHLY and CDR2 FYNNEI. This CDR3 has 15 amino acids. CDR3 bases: TGTGCCAGCAGTGACATAGCGGTCGAGTTGAATGAGCAGTTCTTC. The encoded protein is CASSDIAVELNEQFF.

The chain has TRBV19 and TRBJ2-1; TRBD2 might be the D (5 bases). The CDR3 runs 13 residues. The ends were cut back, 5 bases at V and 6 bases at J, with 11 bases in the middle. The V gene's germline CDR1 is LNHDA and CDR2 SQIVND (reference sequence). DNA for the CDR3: TGTGCCAGTAGTTCCCTAGGACTCAATGAGCAGTTCTTC. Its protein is CASSSLGLNEQFF. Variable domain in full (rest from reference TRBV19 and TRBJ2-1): DGGITQSPKYLFRKEGQNVTLSCEQNLNHDAMYWYRQDPGQGLRLIYYSQIVNDFQKGDIAEGYSVSREKKESFPLTVTSAQKNPTAFYLCASSSLGLNEQFFGPGTRLTVL.

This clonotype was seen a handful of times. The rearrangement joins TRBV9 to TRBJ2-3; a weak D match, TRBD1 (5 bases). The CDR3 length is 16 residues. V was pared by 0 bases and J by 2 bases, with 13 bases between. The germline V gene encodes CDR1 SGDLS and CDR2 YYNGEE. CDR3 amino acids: CASSVGGRGTTDTQYF. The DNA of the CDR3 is TGTGCCAGCAGCGTAGGAGGTAGGGGAACCACAGATACGCAGTATTTT.

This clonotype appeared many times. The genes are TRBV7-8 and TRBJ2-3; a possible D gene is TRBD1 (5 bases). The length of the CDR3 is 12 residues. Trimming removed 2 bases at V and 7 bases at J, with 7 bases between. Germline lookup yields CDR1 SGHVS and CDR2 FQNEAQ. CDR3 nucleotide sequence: TGTGCCAGCAGCTTACAGGGCCATACGCAGTATTTT. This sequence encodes CASSLQGHTQYF.

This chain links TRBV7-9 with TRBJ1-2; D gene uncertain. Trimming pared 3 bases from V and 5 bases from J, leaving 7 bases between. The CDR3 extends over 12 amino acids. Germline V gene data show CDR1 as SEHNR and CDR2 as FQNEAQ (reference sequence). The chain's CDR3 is CASSFGVYGYTF. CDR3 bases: TGTGCCAGCAGCTTCGGAGTGTATGGCTACACCTTC.

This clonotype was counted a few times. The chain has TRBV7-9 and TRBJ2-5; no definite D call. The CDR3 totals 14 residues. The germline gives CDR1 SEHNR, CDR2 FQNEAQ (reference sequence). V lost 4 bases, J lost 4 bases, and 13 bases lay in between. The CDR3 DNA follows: TGTGCCAGCAGCTCGAGACTCGGAGCAGAGACCCAGTACTTC. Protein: CASSSRLGAETQYF.

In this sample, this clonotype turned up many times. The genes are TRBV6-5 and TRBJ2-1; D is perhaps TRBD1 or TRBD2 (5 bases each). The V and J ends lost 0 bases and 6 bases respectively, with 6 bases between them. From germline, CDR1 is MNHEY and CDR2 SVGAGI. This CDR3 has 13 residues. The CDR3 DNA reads TGTGCCAGCAGTTACTCCGGGGCCAATGAGCAGTTCTTC. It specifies CASSYSGANEQFF.

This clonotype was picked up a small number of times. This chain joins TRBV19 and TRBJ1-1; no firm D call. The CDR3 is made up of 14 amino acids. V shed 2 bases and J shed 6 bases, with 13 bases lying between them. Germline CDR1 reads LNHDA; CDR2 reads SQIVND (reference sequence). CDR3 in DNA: TGTGCCAGTAGTATAAGCGGCCTTTGGGCTGAAGCTTTCTTT. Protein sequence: CASSISGLWAEAFF.

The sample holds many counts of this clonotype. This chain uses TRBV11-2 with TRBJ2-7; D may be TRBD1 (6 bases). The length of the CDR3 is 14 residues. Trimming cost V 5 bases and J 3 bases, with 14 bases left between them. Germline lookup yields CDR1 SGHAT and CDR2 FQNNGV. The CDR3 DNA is TGTGCCAGCAGCCATTCGACAGGCGACTACGAGCAGTACTTC. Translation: CASSHSTGDYEQYF.

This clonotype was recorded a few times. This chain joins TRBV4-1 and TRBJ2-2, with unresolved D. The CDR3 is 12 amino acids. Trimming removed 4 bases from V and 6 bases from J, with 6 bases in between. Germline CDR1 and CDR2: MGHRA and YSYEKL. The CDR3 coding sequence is TGCGCCAGCAGCCGTGGCGCCGGGGAGCTGTTTTTT. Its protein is CASSRGAGELFF.

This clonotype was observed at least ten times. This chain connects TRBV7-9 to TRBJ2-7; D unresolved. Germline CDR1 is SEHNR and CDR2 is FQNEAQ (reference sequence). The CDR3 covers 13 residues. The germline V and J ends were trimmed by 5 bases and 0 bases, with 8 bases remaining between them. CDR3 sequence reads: CASSAQISYEQYF. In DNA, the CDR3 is TGTGCCAGCAGCGCCCAGATCTCCTACGAGCAGTACTTC. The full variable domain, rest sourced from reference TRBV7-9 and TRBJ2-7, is DTGVSQNPRHKITKRGQNVTFRCDPISEHNRLYWYRQTLGQGPEFLTYFQNEAQLEKSRLLSDRFSAERPKGSFSTLEIQRTEQGDSAMYLCASSAQISYEQYFGPGTRLTVT.

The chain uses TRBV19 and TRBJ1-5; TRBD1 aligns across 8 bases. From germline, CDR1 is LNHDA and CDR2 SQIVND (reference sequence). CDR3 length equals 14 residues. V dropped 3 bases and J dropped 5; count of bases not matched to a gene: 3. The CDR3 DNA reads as TGTGCCAGTAGTATCGGACAGGGTTATCAGCCCCAGCATTTT. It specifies CASSIGQGYQPQHF.

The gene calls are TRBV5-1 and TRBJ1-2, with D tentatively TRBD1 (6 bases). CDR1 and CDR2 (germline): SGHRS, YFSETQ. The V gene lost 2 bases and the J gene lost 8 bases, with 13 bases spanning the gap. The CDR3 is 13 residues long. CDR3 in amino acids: CASSFKAGDGYTF. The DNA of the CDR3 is TGCGCCAGCAGCTTTAAGGCAGGGGACGGCTACACCTTC.

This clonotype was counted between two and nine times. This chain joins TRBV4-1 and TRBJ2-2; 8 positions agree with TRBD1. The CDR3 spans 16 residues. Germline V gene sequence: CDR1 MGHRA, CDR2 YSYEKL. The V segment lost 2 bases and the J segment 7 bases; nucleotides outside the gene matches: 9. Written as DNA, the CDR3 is TGCGCCAGCAGCCAACTGGACAGGGATAATATCGGGGAGCTGTTTTTT. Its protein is CASSQLDRDNIGELFF.

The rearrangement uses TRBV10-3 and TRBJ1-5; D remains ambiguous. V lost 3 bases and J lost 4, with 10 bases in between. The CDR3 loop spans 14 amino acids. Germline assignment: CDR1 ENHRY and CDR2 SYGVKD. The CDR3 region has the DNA TGTGCCATCAGTGATCCGACGGATAATCAGCCCCAGCATTTT. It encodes CAISDPTDNQPQHF.

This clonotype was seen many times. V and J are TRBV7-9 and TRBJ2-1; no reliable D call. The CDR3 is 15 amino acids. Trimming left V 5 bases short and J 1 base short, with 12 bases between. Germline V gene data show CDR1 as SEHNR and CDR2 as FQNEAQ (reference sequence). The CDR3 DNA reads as TGTGCCAGCAGCCCACGCGCCAGGTCCTACAATGAGCAGTTCTTC. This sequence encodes CASSPRARSYNEQFF.